A selection of T cell receptor beta chains follows, all from one sample in a study of preoperative IRX-2 immunotherapy in early breast cancer. Using immunoSEQ multiplex PCR, the repertoire was profiled, and TCRdb retains in-frame clones only, with some absent. The sample contains 40,000 to 45,000 clones, about 72% of which appear only once. This specimen consisted of tumor tissue, obtained after IRX-2 immunotherapy. The receptor source for this set is a human donor with breast cancer. Both conserved end residues are part of each CDR3. A D gene is named only where the DNA matches it firmly. Clone sizes are given selectively: once, few, many, or a class where the clone is expanded.

D,J,V,size,CDR3,DNA
.,TRBJ2-4,TRBV11-3,once,CASSLLGEGERNIQYF,TGTGCCAGCAGCTTATTGGGAGAGGGTGAGAGGAACATTCAGTACTTC
.,TRBJ2-3,TRBV7-1,.,CASSLEDGYTDTQYF,TGTGCCAGCAGCTTAGAAGACGGCTACACAGATACGCAGTATTTT
.,TRBJ2-2,TRBV7-5,.,CASSGRSGQGTGELFF,TGTGCCAGCAGCGGGAGATCGGGACAGGGAACCGGGGAGCTGTTTTTT
.,TRBJ2-7,TRBV18,.,CASSPPEAKYEQYF,TGTGCCAGCTCACCACCGGAAGCTAAGTACGAGCAGTACTTC
TRBD1,TRBJ2-3,TRBV23-1,.,CASSLVSGTVTDTQYF,TGCGCCAGCAGCTTGGTGTCTGGGACAGTCACAGATACGCAGTATTTT
.,TRBJ1-5,TRBV5-1,.,CASSLAGEGHQPQHF,TGCGCCAGCAGCTTGGCCGGGGAAGGCCATCAGCCCCAGCATTTT
.,TRBJ2-1,TRBV11-3,.,CASSLDAGFLYNEQFF,TGTGCCAGCAGCTTAGATGCGGGGTTCCTTTACAATGAGCAGTTCTTC
TRBD2,TRBJ2-2,TRBV5-1,once,CASSITLAGANTGELFF,TGCGCCAGCAGCATCACACTAGCGGGGGCCAACACCGGGGAGCTGTTTTTT
.,TRBJ1-3,TRBV6-8,.,CASSYDGQRSSGNTIYF,TGTGCCAGCAGTTACGACGGACAGAGAAGCTCTGGAAACACCATATATTTT
.,TRBJ1-5,TRBV18,.,CASSLERWRTLSSNQPQHF,TGTGCCAGCTCACTAGAACGGTGGCGGACCCTCTCTAGCAATCAGCCCCAGCATTTT
.,TRBJ2-3,TRBV19,.,CASSSSDPGTDTQYF,TGTGCCAGTAGTTCCTCGGACCCAGGCACAGATACGCAGTATTTT
TRBD2,TRBJ2-1,TRBV6-8,few,CASSPTSGGYNEQFF,TGTGCCAGCAGTCCGACTAGCGGGGGATACAATGAGCAGTTCTTC
.,TRBJ2-7,TRBV6-8,few,CASSRDPSYEQYF,TGTGCCAGCAGCCGCGACCCGTCCTACGAGCAGTACTTC
.,TRBJ1-4,TRBV6-8,few,CASITGHNEKLFF,TGTGCCAGCATAACAGGCCATAATGAAAAACTGTTTTTT
TRBD1,TRBJ2-2,TRBV11-3,few,CASSLGAGGITGELFF,TGTGCCAGCAGCTTAGGGGCAGGGGGCATCACCGGGGAGCTGTTTTTT
.,TRBJ2-5,TRBV6-8,once,CASRHPPGVETQYF,TGTGCCAGCAGACACCCCCCAGGGGTTGAGACCCAGTACTTC
.,TRBJ1-3,TRBV7-7,.,CASSSSTGASGNTIYF,TGTGCCAGCAGCTCCTCTACCGGTGCCTCTGGAAACACCATATATTTT
.,TRBJ1-5,TRBV6-8,.,CASSYSIGQSLNQPQHF,TGTGCCAGCAGTTACTCGATTGGCCAGAGCCTTAATCAGCCCCAGCATTTT
TRBD2,TRBJ2-7,TRBV7-1,.,CASSWGIAGSYEQYF,TGTGCCAGCAGCTGGGGGATAGCGGGCTCCTACGAGCAGTACTTC
.,TRBJ2-7,TRBV18,once,CASSPNNRDTEQYF,TGTGCCAGCTCACCGAACAATCGGGACACCGAGCAGTACTTC
TRBD1,TRBJ2-7,TRBV28,once,CASSLYGTAYEQYF,TGTGCCAGCAGTTTATACGGGACAGCCTACGAGCAGTACTTC
.,TRBJ1-5,TRBV7-2,few,CASSPPSGQPQHF,TGTGCCAGCAGCCCCCCATCGGGTCAGCCCCAGCATTTT
.,TRBJ2-1,TRBV10-2,.,CASLPRDTNNEQFF,TGCGCCAGCCTCCCCCGGGACACAAACAATGAGCAGTTCTTC
TRBD1,TRBJ1-1,TRBV6-8,once,CASRKSGQGANTEAFF,TGTGCCAGCAGAAAATCGGGACAGGGGGCGAACACTGAAGCTTTCTTT
.,TRBJ1-6,TRBV7-6,once,CASSPTGRDNSPLHF,TGTGCCAGCAGCCCGACGGGGCGGGATAATTCACCCCTCCACTTT
.,TRBJ2-7,TRBV4-1,.,CASSRGGGGSYEQYF,TGCGCCAGCAGCCGGGGAGGGGGGGGTTCCTACGAGCAGTACTTC
.,TRBJ1-2,TRBV9,few,CASSENRGDYGYTF,TGTGCCAGCAGTGAGAACCGAGGGGACTATGGCTACACCTTC
TRBD2,TRBJ2-2,TRBV23-1,.,CASSISPLPGGYTGELFF,TGCGCCAGCAGTATTTCCCCCTTACCGGGAGGGTACACCGGGGAGCTGTTTTTT
TRBD1,TRBJ1-2,TRBV7-6,.,CASSFIQGKGGYTF,TGTGCCAGCAGCTTCATACAGGGGAAAGGTGGCTACACCTTC
TRBD1,TRBJ2-7,TRBV16,few,CASSHLDRGDEQYF,TGTGCCAGCAGCCACCTCGACAGGGGAGACGAGCAGTACTTC
.,TRBJ1-2,TRBV5-1,.,CASSLEGKVGGYTF,TGCGCCAGCAGCTTGGAGGGGAAAGTCGGTGGCTACACCTTC
.,TRBJ2-1,TRBV11-3,.,CASSQDKSSYNEQFF,TGTGCCAGCAGCCAGGACAAAAGCTCCTACAATGAGCAGTTCTTC
TRBD1,TRBJ2-7,TRBV28,.,CASSRGQRPYEQYF,TGTGCCAGCAGCCGGGGACAGCGCCCCTACGAGCAGTACTTC
.,TRBJ2-1,TRBV6-8,.,CASSHGRMNYNEQFF,TGTGCCAGCAGTCACGGGAGAATGAACTACAATGAGCAGTTCTTC
TRBD1,TRBJ1-4,TRBV5-1,few,CASSSQGASIGEKLFF,TGCGCCAGCAGCTCCCAGGGGGCATCTATCGGTGAAAAACTGTTTTTT
TRBD2,TRBJ2-1,TRBV6-8,.,CASSDSGSSDEQFF,TGTGCCAGCAGTGATAGCGGGAGTTCGGATGAGCAGTTCTTC
.,TRBJ1-6,TRBV6-8,.,CASSMTESYNSPLHF,TGTGCCAGCAGTATGACGGAATCCTATAATTCACCCCTCCACTTT
.,TRBJ1-5,TRBV19,.,CASLGQFANQPQHF,TGTGCCAGTCTAGGGCAGTTCGCCAATCAGCCCCAGCATTTT
.,TRBJ2-2,TRBV19,few,CANPKSLTGELFF,TGTGCCAACCCAAAGTCGCTCACCGGGGAGCTGTTTTTT
TRBD1,TRBJ2-7,TRBV12-5,.,CASGPLGQGGPYEQYF,TGTGCTAGTGGCCCCCTTGGACAGGGGGGGCCCTACGAGCAGTACTTC
TRBD1,TRBJ2-7,TRBV6-8,.,CASTEWGTGGYEQYF,TGTGCCAGCACCGAATGGGGGACAGGGGGCTACGAGCAGTACTTC
TRBD1,TRBJ2-1,TRBV23-1,.,CASSQGGQGGDEQFF,TGCGCCAGCAGCCAAGGGGGACAGGGTGGGGATGAGCAGTTCTTC
.,TRBJ2-1,TRBV7-6,.,CASSSGSHYNEQFF,TGTGCCAGCAGCTCAGGGAGCCACTACAATGAGCAGTTCTTC
TRBD1,TRBJ2-5,TRBV28,.,CASRPGTGVVETQYF,TGTGCCAGCCGCCCCGGGACAGGGGTAGTGGAGACCCAGTACTTC
.,TRBJ2-2,TRBV9,.,CASGGLIANTGELFF,TGTGCCAGCGGAGGACTCATCGCGAACACCGGGGAGCTGTTTTTT
.,TRBJ2-2,TRBV9,.,CASSGPGGELFF,TGTGCCAGCAGCGGGCCCGGCGGGGAGCTGTTTTTT
.,TRBJ1-5,TRBV6-8,few,CASSEGGFSQPQHF,TGTGCCAGCAGTGAGGGCGGGTTTTCGCAGCCCCAGCATTTT
TRBD1,TRBJ1-3,TRBV5-1,.,CASSLGTGVGNTIYF,TGCGCCAGCAGCTTGGGGACAGGGGTCGGAAACACCATATATTTT
.,TRBJ2-1,TRBV29-1,.,CSVANLANNEQFF,TGCAGCGTTGCCAACCTAGCGAACAATGAGCAGTTCTTC
TRBD2,TRBJ2-2,TRBV19,.,CASRERGAKNTGELFF,TGTGCCAGTAGGGAGCGGGGGGCGAAAAACACCGGGGAGCTGTTTTTT
TRBD2,TRBJ2-3,TRBV18,.,CASSQRTSGGIDTQYF,TGTGCCAGCTCACAACGGACTAGCGGGGGAATAGATACGCAGTATTTT